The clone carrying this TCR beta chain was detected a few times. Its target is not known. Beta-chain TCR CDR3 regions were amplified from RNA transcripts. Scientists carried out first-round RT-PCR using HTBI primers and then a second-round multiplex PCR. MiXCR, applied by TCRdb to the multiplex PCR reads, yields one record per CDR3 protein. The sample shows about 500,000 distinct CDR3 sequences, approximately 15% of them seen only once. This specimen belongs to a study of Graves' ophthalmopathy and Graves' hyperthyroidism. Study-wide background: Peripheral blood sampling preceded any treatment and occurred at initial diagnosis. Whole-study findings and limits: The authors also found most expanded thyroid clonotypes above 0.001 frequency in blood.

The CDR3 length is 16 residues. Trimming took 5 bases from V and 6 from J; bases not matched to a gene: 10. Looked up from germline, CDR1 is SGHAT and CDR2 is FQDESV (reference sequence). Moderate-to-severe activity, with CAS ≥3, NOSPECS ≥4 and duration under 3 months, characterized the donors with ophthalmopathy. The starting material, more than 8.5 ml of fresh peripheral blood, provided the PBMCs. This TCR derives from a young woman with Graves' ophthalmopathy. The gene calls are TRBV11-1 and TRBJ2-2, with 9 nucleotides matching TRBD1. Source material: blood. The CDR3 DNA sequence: TGTGCCAGCAGCCAGAGGGGACAGGGAAAGGCCGGGGAGCTGTTTTTT. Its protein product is CASSQRGQGKAGELFF.